The clone carrying this TCR beta chain was observed many times. The antigen is not known. Construction of the TCR beta libraries employed iRepertoire HTBI primers in conjunction with Arm-PCR of CDR3 regions. TCRdb passed the multiplex PCR reads through MiXCR, listing each CDR3 protein once. This sample has 400,000 to 500,000 distinct CDR3 sequences, with around 13% found just once. Time point in this sample: newly diagnosed GD, antithyroid drugs for less than 3 months. Construction of the TCR library relied on RNA isolated from PBMCs. The CDR3 runs to 14 residues. With 5 bases removed from V and 0 bases from J, the gap between germline ends came to 11 bases. Germline CDR1 and CDR2: MDHEN and SYDVKM. The data were obtained in a study of regulatory T cells in long-lasting Graves disease. Study-wide points: Lower TCR diversity was seen in persistent Graves' patients than in newly diagnosed ones.

These data are also associated with another study on T cells in Graves' hyperthyroidism and ophthalmopathy. This second study says: Patients showing uncontrolled infection, other autoimmune disease, pregnancy or lactation were ineligible. Orbital computed tomography and thyroid ultrasound, together with serum TRAb and thyroxine and clinical symptoms, were used for diagnoses. Among thyroid clonotypes expanded above 0.001, most also appeared in blood.

The source material was peripheral blood mononuclear cells (PBMCs), sampled at new diagnosis, from a patient treated with antithyroid drugs. This receptor was identified in a woman aged 45 to 65 with Graves disease. The chain employs TRBV28 and TRBJ2-7; D is perhaps TRBD1 or TRBD2 (6 bases each). CDR3 sequence: CASSRGDISYEQYF. The CDR3 DNA follows: TGTGCCAGCAGTAGGGGGGACATCTCCTACGAGCAGTACTTC.